This T cell receptor beta chain was sequenced in a study of blood T cell repertoires in COVID-19. Study context: The United States, Italy and Spain supplied acute and convalescent COVID-19 samples.

V was trimmed by 2 bases and J by 0 bases, leaving 9 bases between them. CDR3 length: 14 amino acids. The germline gives CDR1 SGHRS, CDR2 YFSETQ. Authors' methods: Estimation of nucleated cell counts was performed using reference gene primer amplification. Measured with immunoSEQ multiplex PCR; TCRdb has only the in-frame clones, and not every one. V and J calls and clone size are given by that table; D and trimming were obtained from the DNA. The sample has 85,000 to 100,000 clones; around 84% are singletons. This receptor was obtained from a woman aged 55 to 70 in a cohort sampled during active or convalescent COVID-19. V gene TRBV5-1 combines with J gene TRBJ2-7, with a weak D call TRBD1 (6 bases). The material sequenced was peripheral blood. CDR3 nucleotide sequence: TGCGCCAGCAGCTTCCGACAGGACTCCTACGAGCAGTACTTC. Its protein product is CASSFRQDSYEQYF.